The 13 T cell receptor beta chains below come from one sample, sequenced in a study of T cells in women clearing cervical HPV infection. Assay: immunoSEQ multiplex PCR; the TCRdb copy retains only in-frame clones and omits some. Here the sample table reports around 25,000 clones. The sequencing sample was made of blood buffy coat. Source of these receptors: a woman aged 18 to 75 with a cervical HPV16 infection that either progressed to CIN3+ or cleared (not recorded which).

A note on this clone: Read data end 3 residues before the CDR3 end; the end is taken from the germline J gene. This chain links TRBV7-8 with TRBJ1-1; the D is unclear. V lost 2 bases to trimming and J lost 0 bases, with 10 bases between them. This CDR3 region has 15 residues. Germline values: CDR1 SGHVS, CDR2 FQNEAQ. The CDR3 protein is CASSLLRLVNTEAFF. The part of the CDR3 DNA that was read is TGTGCCAGCAGCTTACTACGGTTGGTGAACACTGAA. Looking up the rest from reference TRBV7-8 and TRBJ1-1 gives the full variable domain: GAGVSQSPRYKVAKRGQDVALRCDPISGHVSLFWYQQALGQGPEFLTYFQNEAQLDKSGLPSDRFFAERPEGSVSTLKIQRTQQEDSAVYLCASSLLRLVNTEAFFGQGTRLTVV.

On this clone itself: The CDR3 is cut off 3 residues early in the read; its end comes from the germline J gene. V is TRBV7-2 and J is TRBJ2-4; 9 bases fit TRBD1. The CDR3 has 14 amino acids. Germline V gene data show CDR1 as SGHTA and CDR2 as FQGNSA. The CDR3 sequence: CASSPRTGVWGQYF. The DNA read from the CDR3 is TGTGCCAGCAGCCCAAGGACAGGGGTATGGGGT.

On this clone: The read comes to an end 3 residues before the CDR3 does, leaving the germline J gene to fill in the end. V and J are TRBV29-1 and TRBJ2-7; a weak D match, TRBD2 (5 bases). The V gene lost 4 bases and the J gene lost 5 bases, with 12 bases spanning the gap. The CDR3 loop spans 12 amino acids. Germline V gene sequence: CDR1 SQVTM, CDR2 ANQGSEA. Here the CDR3 reads CSVAGIRNEQYF. The sequenced part of the CDR3 DNA is TGCAGCGTTGCGGGGATCAGAAACGAG.

With regard to this clone: The sequenced fragment ends 3 residues before the CDR3 boundary, so the rest is inferred from the germline J gene. This sequence joins TRBV4-1 and TRBJ1-1; D unresolved. V was cut by 5 bases and J by 5 bases, with 18 bases left in between. Germline CDR1 is MGHRA and CDR2 is YSYEKL. There are 15 residues in the CDR3. CDR3 DNA, as far as it was read: TGCGCCAGCAGCTTAGAGGGCGCGGGATTTACTGAA. Protein product: CASSLEGAGFTE. In full, the CDR3 reads CASSLEGAGFTEAFF.

A note on this clone: The observed sequence ends 3 residues before the CDR3 terminus, with the missing tail filled in from the germline J gene. The chain couples TRBV5-1 to TRBJ1-4; the D gene is possibly TRBD1 (5 bases). The V end lost 5 bases, the J end lost 4 bases, and 15 bases lay between the germline ends. There are 15 residues in the CDR3. Germline assignment: CDR1 SGHRS and CDR2 YFSETQ. The CDR3 reads CASRTQGWGNEKLFF. The sequenced part of the CDR3 DNA is TGCGCCAGCAGGACCCAGGGATGGGGTAATGAAAAA.

Details on this clone: The CDR3 end lies 3 residues beyond the end of the read and is filled in from the germline J gene. The V gene is TRBV6-2 or TRBV6-3, the J gene TRBJ1-1; TRBD1 matches 7 bases. The germline gives CDR1 MNHEY, CDR2 SVGEGT. This CDR3 contains 12 residues. The sequenced CDR3 bases are TGTGCCAGCAGTTACAAGGACAGGGAA. Amino acid sequence: CASSYKDRE. The complete CDR3 sequence is CASSYKDREAFF.

To note about this clone: The DNA ends 3 residues before the CDR3 does, and the rest of the CDR3 is filled in from the germline J gene. The V and J genes are TRBV20-1 and TRBJ2-1; TRBD2 matches 11 bases. Trimming took 7 bases from V and 8 from J; bases not matched to a gene: 13. This CDR3 region has 15 residues. Germline V gene sequence: CDR1 DFQATT, CDR2 SNEGSKA (reference sequence). CDR3 DNA, as far as it was read: TGCAGTGTTATGACTAGCGGGGTTCCGGACGATGAG. This encodes CSVMTSGVPDDE. The CDR3, in full, reads CSVMTSGVPDDEQFF.

In the case of this clone: The read comes to an end 3 residues before the CDR3 does, leaving the germline J gene to fill in the end. The chain is built from TRBV30 and TRBJ1-1; tentative D call: TRBD1 (6 bases). Trimming cost V 3 bases and J 1 base, with 15 bases left between them. The CDR3 totals 15 residues. CDR1 and CDR2 (germline): GTSNPN, SVGIG (reference sequence). The CDR3 here is CAWSEPLTGNTEAFF. Partial CDR3 DNA: TGTGCCTGGAGCGAACCCCTGACAGGGAACACTGAA.

Worth noting for this clone: Read data end 3 residues before the CDR3 end; the end is taken from the germline J gene. V gene TRBV7-3 combines with J gene TRBJ2-7; D is unresolved. CDR1 SGHTA and CDR2 FQGTGA come from the germline V gene. The V and J ends lost 11 bases and 0 bases respectively, with 14 bases between them. CDR3 length: 13 residues. CDR3 sequence reads: CAAIGLSSYEQYF. CDR3 bases read: TGTGCCGCGATCGGGTTGAGCTCCTACGAG.

Remarks on this clone: The read ends 3 residues before the CDR3 terminus; that terminus is restored from the germline J gene. This chain links TRBV30 with TRBJ2-5, with TRBD2 as a possible D gene (5 bases). From germline, CDR1 is GTSNPN and CDR2 SVGIG (reference sequence). The CDR3 contains 11 residues. Trimming cost V 6 bases and J 5 bases, with 10 bases left between them. The CDR3 DNA, read in part, is TGTGCCTGCGGGGTAGCCGAGACC. Protein product: CACGVAET. The entire CDR3 sequence reads CACGVAETQYF.

Notes on this clone: The CDR3 end lies 3 residues beyond the end of the read and is filled in from the germline J gene. The chain is built from TRBV20-1 and TRBJ2-7, with 10 positions matching TRBD2. V was clipped by 2 bases and J by 3 bases; unmatched bases: 10. Germline V gene lookup returns CDR1 DFQATT and CDR2 SNEGSKA (reference sequence). The CDR3 is 16 residues long. The CDR3 DNA, read in part, is TGCAGTGCTAGATCCCCGCTAGCGGGAGACCTCTACGAG. Translating it yields CSARSPLAGDLYE. The complete CDR3 protein is CSARSPLAGDLYEQYF.

Remarks on this clone: The read comes to an end 3 residues before the CDR3 does, leaving the germline J gene to fill in the end. This rearrangement joins TRBV7-9 to TRBJ1-2; the D gene is possibly TRBD1 (6 bases). This CDR3 contains 14 residues. Germline loops: CDR1 SEHNR, CDR2 FQNEAQ (reference sequence). The CDR3 reads CASSFSTGRDTYTF. The DNA read from the CDR3 is TGTGCCAGCAGCTTTTCCACAGGGAGAGATACC.

Concerning this clone itself: The CDR3 end lies 3 residues beyond the end of the read and is filled in from the germline J gene. The chain couples TRBV29-1 to TRBJ1-5; 7 nucleotides agree with TRBD1. V lost 4 bases, J lost 6 bases, and 6 bases stayed unmatched. Germline V gives CDR1 SQVTM, CDR2 ANQGSEA. The CDR3 consists of 13 residues. The CDR3 bases that were read are TGCAGCGTTGGAGGGGGCATAGGTCAGCCC. Translated, it gives CSVGGGIGQP. The entire CDR3 protein reads CSVGGGIGQPQHF.